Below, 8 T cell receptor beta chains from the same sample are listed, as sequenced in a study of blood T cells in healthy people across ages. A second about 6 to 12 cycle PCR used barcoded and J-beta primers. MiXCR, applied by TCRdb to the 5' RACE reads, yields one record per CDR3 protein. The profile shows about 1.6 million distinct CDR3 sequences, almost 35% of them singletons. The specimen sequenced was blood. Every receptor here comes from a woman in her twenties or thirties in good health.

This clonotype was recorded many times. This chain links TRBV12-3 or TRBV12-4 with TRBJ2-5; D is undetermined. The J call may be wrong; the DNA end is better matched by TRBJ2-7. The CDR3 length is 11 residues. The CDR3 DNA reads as TGTGCCAGCAGTTATGCGGACGAGCAGTACTTC. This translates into CASSYADEQYF.

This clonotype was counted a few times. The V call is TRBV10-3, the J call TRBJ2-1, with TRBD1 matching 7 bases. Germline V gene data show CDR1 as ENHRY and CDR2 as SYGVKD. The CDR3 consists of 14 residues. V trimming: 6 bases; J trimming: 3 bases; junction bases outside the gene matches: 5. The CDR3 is CAIRSGTDYNEQFF. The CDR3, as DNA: TGTGCCATCAGGTCCGGGACAGACTACAATGAGCAGTTCTTC.

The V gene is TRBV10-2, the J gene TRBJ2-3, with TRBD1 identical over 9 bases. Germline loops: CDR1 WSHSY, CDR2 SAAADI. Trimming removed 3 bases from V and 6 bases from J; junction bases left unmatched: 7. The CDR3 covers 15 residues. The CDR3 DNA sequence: TGCGCCAGCAGTGACACAGGGGGCTGGGGGGATACGCAGTATTTT. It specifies CASSDTGGWGDTQYF.

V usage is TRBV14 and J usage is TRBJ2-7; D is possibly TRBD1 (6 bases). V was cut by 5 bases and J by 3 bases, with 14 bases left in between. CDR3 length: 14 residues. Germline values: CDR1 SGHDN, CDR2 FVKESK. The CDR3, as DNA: TGTGCCAGCAGCTCATTGGGGACATACTACGAGCAGTACTTC. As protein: CASSSLGTYYEQYF.

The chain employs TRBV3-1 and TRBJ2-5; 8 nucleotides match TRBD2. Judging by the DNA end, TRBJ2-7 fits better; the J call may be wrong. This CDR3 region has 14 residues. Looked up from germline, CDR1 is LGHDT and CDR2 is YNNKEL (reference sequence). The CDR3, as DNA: TGTGCCAGCAGCCGCTCCGGGGGGGGGAACGAGCAGTACTTC. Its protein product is CASSRSGGGNEQYF.

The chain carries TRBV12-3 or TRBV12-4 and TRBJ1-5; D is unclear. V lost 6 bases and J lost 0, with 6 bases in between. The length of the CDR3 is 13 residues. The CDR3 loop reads CASSMNSNQPQHF. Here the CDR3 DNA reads TGTGCCAGCAGCATGAATAGCAATCAGCCCCAGCATTTT.

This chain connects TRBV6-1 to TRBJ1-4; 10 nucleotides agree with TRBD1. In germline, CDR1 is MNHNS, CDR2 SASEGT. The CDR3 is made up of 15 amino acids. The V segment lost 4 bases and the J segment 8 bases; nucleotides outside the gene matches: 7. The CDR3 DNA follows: TGTGCCAGCAGTGCGACAGGGGGCACTGGGGAAAAACTGTTTTTT. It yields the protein CASSATGGTGEKLFF.

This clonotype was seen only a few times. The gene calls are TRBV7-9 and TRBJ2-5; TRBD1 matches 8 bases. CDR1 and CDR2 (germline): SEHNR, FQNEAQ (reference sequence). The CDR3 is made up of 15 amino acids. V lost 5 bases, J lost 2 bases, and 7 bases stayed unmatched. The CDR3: CASSMSRTGQETQYF. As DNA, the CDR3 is TGTGCCAGCAGCATGAGCCGGACAGGGCAAGAGACCCAGTACTTC.